This T cell receptor beta chain was recovered during a study of blood T cell repertoires in COVID-19. Study context: Sites in the United States, Italy and Spain provided acute and convalescent COVID-19 samples. Nucleic acid was either cDNA or gDNA, and it came from T cells, B-cell-depleted T cells, or PBMCs.

This clone was counted once. How the authors handled the data: It was from reference gene primer amplification that nucleated cell counts were estimated. The data were produced by immunoSEQ multiplex PCR, yet TCRdb's version contains in-frame clones alone and is incomplete. That table gives V, J and clone size, and the DNA gave D and trimming. The top ten clones hold approximately 1.5% of a sample with about 410,000 clones, approximately 90% of them seen once. Germline trimming cut 1 base from V and 8 bases from J; bases unmatched to any gene: 13. Germline-derived CDR1 and CDR2 are MGHRA and YSYEKL. This CDR3 has 16 residues. Seattle patients were enrolled while actively infected and followed longitudinally.

The sample comprised peripheral blood. The sequence came from a woman between 35 and 50 years old with COVID-19, enrolled during active disease. The rearrangement links TRBV4-1 to TRBJ1-2, with TRBD1 matching 7 bases. CDR3 sequence: CASSQVRQGSGRGYTF. In nucleotides, the CDR3 is TGCGCCAGCAGCCAAGTGAGACAGGGATCTGGGCGGGGCTACACCTTC.